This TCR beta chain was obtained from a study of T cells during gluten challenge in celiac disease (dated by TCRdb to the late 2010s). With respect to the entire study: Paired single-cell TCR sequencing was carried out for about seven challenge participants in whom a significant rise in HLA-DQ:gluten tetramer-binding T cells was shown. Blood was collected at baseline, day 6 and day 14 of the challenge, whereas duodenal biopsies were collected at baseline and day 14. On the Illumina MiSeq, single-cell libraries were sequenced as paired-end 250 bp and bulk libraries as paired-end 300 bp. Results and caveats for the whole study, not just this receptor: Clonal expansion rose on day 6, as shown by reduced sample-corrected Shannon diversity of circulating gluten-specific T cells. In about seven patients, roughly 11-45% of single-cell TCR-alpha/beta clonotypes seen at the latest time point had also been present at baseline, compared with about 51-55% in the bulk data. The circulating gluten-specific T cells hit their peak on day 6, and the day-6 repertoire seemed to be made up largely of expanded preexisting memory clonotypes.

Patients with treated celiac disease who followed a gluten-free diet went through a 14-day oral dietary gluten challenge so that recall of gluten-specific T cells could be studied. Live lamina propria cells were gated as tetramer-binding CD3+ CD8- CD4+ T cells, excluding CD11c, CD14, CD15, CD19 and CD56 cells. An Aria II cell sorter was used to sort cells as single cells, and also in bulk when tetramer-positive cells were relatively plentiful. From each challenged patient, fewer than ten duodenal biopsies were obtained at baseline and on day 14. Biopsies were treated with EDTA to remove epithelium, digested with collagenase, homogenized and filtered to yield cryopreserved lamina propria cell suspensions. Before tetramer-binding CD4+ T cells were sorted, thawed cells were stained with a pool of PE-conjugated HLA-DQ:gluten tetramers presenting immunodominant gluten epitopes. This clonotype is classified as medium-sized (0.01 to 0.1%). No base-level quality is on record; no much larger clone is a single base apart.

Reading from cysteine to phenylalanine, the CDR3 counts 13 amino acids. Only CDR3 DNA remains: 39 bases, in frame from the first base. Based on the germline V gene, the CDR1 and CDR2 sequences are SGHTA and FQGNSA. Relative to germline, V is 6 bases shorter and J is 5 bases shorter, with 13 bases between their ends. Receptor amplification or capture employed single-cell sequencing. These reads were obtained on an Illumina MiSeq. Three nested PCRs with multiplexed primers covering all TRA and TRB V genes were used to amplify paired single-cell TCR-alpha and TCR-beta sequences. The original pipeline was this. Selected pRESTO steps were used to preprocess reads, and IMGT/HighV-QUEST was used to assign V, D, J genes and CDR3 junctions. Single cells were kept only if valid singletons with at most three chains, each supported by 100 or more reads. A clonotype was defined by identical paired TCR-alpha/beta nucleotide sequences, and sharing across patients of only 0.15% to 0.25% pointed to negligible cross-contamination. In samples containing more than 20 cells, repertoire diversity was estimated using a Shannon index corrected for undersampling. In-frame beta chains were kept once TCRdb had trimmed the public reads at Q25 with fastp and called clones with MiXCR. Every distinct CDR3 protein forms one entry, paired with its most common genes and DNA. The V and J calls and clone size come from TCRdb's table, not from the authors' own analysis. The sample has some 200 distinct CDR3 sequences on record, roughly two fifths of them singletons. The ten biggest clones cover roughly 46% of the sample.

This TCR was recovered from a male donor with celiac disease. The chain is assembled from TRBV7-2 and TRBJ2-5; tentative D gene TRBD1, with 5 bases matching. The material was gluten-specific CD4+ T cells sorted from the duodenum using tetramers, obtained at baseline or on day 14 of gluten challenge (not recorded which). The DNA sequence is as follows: TGTGCCAGCAGTGTTAGGGGCTGGGAGACCCAGTACTTC. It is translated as CASSVRGWETQYF.